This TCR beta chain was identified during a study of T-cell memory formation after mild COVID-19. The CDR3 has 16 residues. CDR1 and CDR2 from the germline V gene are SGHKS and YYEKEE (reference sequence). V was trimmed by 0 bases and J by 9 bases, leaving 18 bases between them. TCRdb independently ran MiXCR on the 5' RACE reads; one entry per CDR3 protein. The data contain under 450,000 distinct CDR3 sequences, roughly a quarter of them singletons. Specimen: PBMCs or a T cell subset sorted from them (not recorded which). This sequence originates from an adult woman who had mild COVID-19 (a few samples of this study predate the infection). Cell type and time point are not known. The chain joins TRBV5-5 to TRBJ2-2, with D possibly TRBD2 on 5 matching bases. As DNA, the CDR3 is TGTGCCAGCAGCTTGGATAGAGGGTGGCCTGGCCGGGAGCTGTTTTTT. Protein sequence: CASSLDRGWPGRELFF.